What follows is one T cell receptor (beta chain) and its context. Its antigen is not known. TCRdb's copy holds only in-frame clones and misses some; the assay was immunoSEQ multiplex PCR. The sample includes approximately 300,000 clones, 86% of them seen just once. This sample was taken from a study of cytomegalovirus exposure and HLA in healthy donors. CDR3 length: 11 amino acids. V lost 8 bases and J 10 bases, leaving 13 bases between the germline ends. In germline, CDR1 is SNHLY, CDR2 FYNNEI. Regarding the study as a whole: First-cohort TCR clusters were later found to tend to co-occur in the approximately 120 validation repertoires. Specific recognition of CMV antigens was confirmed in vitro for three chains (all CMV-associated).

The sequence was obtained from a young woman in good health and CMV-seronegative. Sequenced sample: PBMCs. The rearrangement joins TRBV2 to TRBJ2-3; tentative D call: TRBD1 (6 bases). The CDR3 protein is CASGRGLAQYF. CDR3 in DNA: TGTGCCAGCGGCAGGGGTCTCGCGCAGTATTTT.